These T cell receptor beta chains were read from a single sample in a study of molecular identifiers for immune sequencing clone quantification. A single record per CDR3 protein comes from TCRdb applying MiXCR to the PCR reads. Of more than 450,000 distinct CDR3 sequences listed, about a quarter are singletons. Material: naive CD8+ T cells from blood, with Jurkat cell RNA spiked in. Every receptor here comes from a human donor in good health. Some libraries in this study had Jurkat cell RNA spiked in. Each CDR3 is given with its conserved first and last residue. D genes are given only for firm matches. The size entry is marked missing in some rows and otherwise reads once, few, many or a size class.

TRBV7-9	NA	TRBJ2-2	NA	CAGRGTVNTGELFF
TRBV20-1	NA	TRBJ2-7	TRBD1	CSAAAPYRGRLTYEQYF
TRBV27	NA	TRBJ2-2	NA	CASNDRMNTGELFF
TRBV4-3	few	TRBJ2-5	TRBD1	CASSQDVSGQGRETQYF
TRBV29-1	many	TRBJ1-2	NA	CSVERGTNYGYTF
TRBV7-9	NA	TRBJ1-1	NA	CASSPNAGILLEAFF
TRBV5-6	NA	TRBJ1-1	NA	CASSLRGMGTEAFF
TRBV16	NA	TRBJ2-7	TRBD2	CASSQSLLAGYEQCF
TRBV19	few	TRBJ2-3	NA	CASSMRGSTDTQYF
TRBV28	NA	TRBJ2-5	TRBD2	CASSFSVAGDQETQYF
TRBV27	NA	TRBJ2-7	NA	CASSWSGEFGRYF
TRBV6-6	few	TRBJ2-2	NA	CASSYPGEKLNTGELFF
TRBV4-3	NA	TRBJ2-6	TRBD1	CASSQESDRGASLFRANVLTF
TRBV27	few	TRBJ2-4	NA	CASSSPRTDKNIQYF
TRBV28	NA	TRBJ1-4	NA	CAARQGIATNEKLFF
TRBV7-6	few	TRBJ2-3	TRBD1	CASSSQGAFTDTQYF
TRBV30	few	TRBJ2-1	TRBD2	CAWSPLAVNEQFF
TRBV6-5	NA	TRBJ2-1	TRBD2	CASSYSTLADDNEQFF
TRBV20-1	few	TRBJ1-5	TRBD1	CSARESDRGFQPQHF
TRBV10-2	NA	TRBJ2-7	NA	CASRGGRYEQYF
TRBV9	NA	TRBJ1-1	TRBD1	CASSVGGGWGTEAFF
TRBV5-6	NA	TRBJ2-7	NA	CASSRDRLPLEQYF
TRBV14	NA	TRBJ1-2	TRBD1	CASSPTHRDRVYYGYTF
TRBV6-2/TRBV6-3	NA	TRBJ2-3	NA	CASRPQSTDTQYF
TRBV6-5	many	TRBJ2-3	TRBD2	CASCGRDTDTQYF
TRBV18	few	TRBJ2-5	NA	CASSPPLGLQETQYF
TRBV19	NA	TRBJ2-7	NA	CASSIGGAWEQYF
TRBV6-4	NA	TRBJ1-6	TRBD1	CASSDGQGNNSPLHF
TRBV30	many	TRBJ2-5	NA	CAWSLGSQETQYF
TRBV5-1	many	TRBJ2-5	NA	CASSLGGMEETQYF
TRBV24-1	few	TRBJ1-1	NA	CALAGGGPEAFF
TRBV7-9	few	TRBJ2-2	NA	CASSSLDGELFF
TRBV20-1	few	TRBJ1-1	TRBD1	CSGSDRTEAFF
TRBV5-4	many	TRBJ2-6	NA	CASSATVSSGANVLTF
TRBV12-3/TRBV12-4	many	TRBJ2-4	NA	CASSSSEQLLAKNIQYF
TRBV3-1	many	TRBJ2-2	NA	CASSSKDRAGELFF
TRBV20-1	NA	TRBJ2-7	NA	CSARVYTEPSYGQYF
TRBV15	NA	TRBJ2-1	NA	CATSSAGNSASEQFF
TRBV24-1	NA	TRBJ2-1	NA	CATSDLKPGEQFF
TRBV4-1	many	TRBJ2-3	NA	CASSQALTVIADTQYF
TRBV30	many	TRBJ1-1	TRBD1	CAWSAGTGGFAFF
TRBV28	NA	TRBJ1-5	NA	CASSLPVGEAGNQPQHF
TRBV27	once	TRBJ1-1	NA	CASNPTGPQGGDAFF
TRBV27	NA	TRBJ2-2	NA	CASIEGNTGELFF
TRBV4-3	NA	TRBJ2-2	NA	CASSQDITPNTGELFF
TRBV2	NA	TRBJ2-7	NA	CAGSVLASSYEQYF
TRBV7-3	NA	TRBJ2-3	TRBD2	CASSLTLASGTDTQYF
TRBV7-9	many	TRBJ2-7	NA	CASHSARNDYEQYF
TRBV20-1	few	TRBJ1-2	NA	CSAEPTLPMLNYGYTF
TRBV12-3/TRBV12-4	NA	TRBJ2-2	TRBD1	CASRTGTGFENPGELFF
TRBV12-3/TRBV12-4	NA	TRBJ2-3	TRBD2	CASRGRLAGGADTQYF